This T cell receptor (beta chain) came from a study of T cells in Graves' hyperthyroidism and ophthalmopathy. Study results and limitations: Also found in blood were most expanded thyroid clonotypes above 0.001.

Diagnosis rested on symptoms, serum thyroxine and TRAb, thyroid ultrasound, and orbital computed tomography. The investigators amplified TCR beta CDR3 regions from RNA transcripts. HTBI primers drove first-round RT-PCR of the TCR CDR3. Via MiXCR, TCRdb re-called the multiplex PCR reads, giving one row per CDR3 protein. The table has a few hundred thousand distinct CDR3 sequences, approximately 15% seen once; the top ten hold around 58%. There are a few counts of this clonotype. Its target is unknown. J was trimmed by 4 bases and V by 1 base; bases with no gene match: 5. CDR3 length: 14 residues. Looked up from germline, CDR1 is DFQATT and CDR2 is SNEGSKA (reference sequence).

J is TRBJ2-5 and V is TRBV20-1, with 8 bases identical to TRBD1. The source of this sequence is a woman in her fifties or sixties with Graves' ophthalmopathy. The sequenced sample was blood. CDR3 coding DNA: TGCAGTGCTAGAGCCCTCACAGGGGGAGAGACCCAGTACTTC. Translating it yields CSARALTGGETQYF.